Each of the 11 T cell receptor beta chains below was sequenced from the same sample in a study of OX40 agonist ivuxolimab in advanced cancers. Assay: immunoSEQ multiplex PCR; the TCRdb copy retains only in-frame clones and omits some. The sample consists of 60,000 to 75,000 clones, roughly 85% of them appearing once. This material consisted of CD4+ or CD8+ T cells sorted from blood, taken in a trial of the OX40 agonist ivuxolimab. All receptors come from an adult with an advanced solid tumor such as melanoma, head and neck, liver or kidney cancer.

The chain uses TRBV6-5 and TRBJ2-7; D perhaps matches TRBD2 (5 bases). Germline V lookup: CDR1 MNHEY, CDR2 SVGAGI. The CDR3 length is 11 residues. Trimming took off 6 bases at V and 6 bases at J, with 9 bases between the two ends. CDR3 in amino acids: CASRDSGEQYF. CDR3 nucleotide sequence: TGTGCCAGCAGGGACTCGGGCGAGCAGTACTTC.

The chain uses TRBV5-6 and TRBJ1-5; TRBD1 aligns across 11 bases. Germline assignment: CDR1 SGHDT and CDR2 YYEEEE. J gave up 6 bases and V 3 bases, and 5 bases lay outside the gene matches. CDR3 length equals 15 residues. CDR3 in DNA: TGTGCCAGCAGCTACGGACAGGGGGCGGGTCAGCCCCAGCATTTT. Encoded protein: CASSYGQGAGQPQHF. The full variable domain, rest sourced from reference TRBV5-6 and TRBJ1-5, is DAGVTQSPTHLIKTRGQQVTLRCSPKSGHDTVSWYQQALGQGPQFIFQYYEEEERQRGNFPDRFSGHQFPNYSSELNVNALLLGDSALYLCASSYGQGAGQPQHFGDGTRLSIL.

This sequence joins TRBV27 and TRBJ2-6, with a tentative D call TRBD1 (6 bases). Germline CDR1 MNHEY, CDR2 SMNVEV (reference sequence). The CDR3 covers 17 residues. The V end lost 5 bases, the J end lost 3 bases, and 17 bases lay between the germline ends. This chain's CDR3 is CASSPTRTGIGANVLTF. CDR3 DNA sequence: TGTGCCAGCAGTCCTACCCGTACAGGGATTGGGGCCAACGTCCTGACTTTC. The full variable domain, rest sourced from reference TRBV27 and TRBJ2-6, is EAQVTQNPRYLITVTGKKLTVTCSQNMNHEYMSWYRQDPGLGLRQIYYSMNVEVTDKGDVPEGYKVSRKEKRNFPLILESPSPNQTSLYFCASSPTRTGIGANVLTFGAGSRLTVL.

The chain recombines TRBV14 with TRBJ2-3, with 8 bases matching TRBD2. Germline V gene data show CDR1 as SGHDN and CDR2 as FVKESK. This CDR3 region has 16 residues. Unmatched junction bases numbered 11, after V lost 4 bases and J lost 5 bases. In DNA, the CDR3 is TGTGCCAGCAGCCGGGATAGCGGGGCTGGGGGAGATACGCAGTATTTT. Protein sequence: CASSRDSGAGGDTQYF.

V gene TRBV5-1 combines with J gene TRBJ1-6; D gene unclear. The CDR3 runs 13 residues. The germline CDR1 and CDR2 sequences are SGHRS and YFSETQ. The germline V and J ends were trimmed by 4 bases and 9 bases, with 11 bases remaining between them. The CDR3 DNA is TGCGCCAGCAGCCAGACGGCCTCTTCACCCCTCCACTTT. Amino acid sequence: CASSQTASSPLHF.

The V and J genes are TRBV27 and TRBJ1-2; D may be TRBD1 (5 bases). The CDR3 sequence is 14 residues long. Trimming removed 8 bases from V and 5 bases from J, with 18 bases in between. CDR1 and CDR2 (germline): MNHEY, SMNVEV (reference sequence). CDR3 sequence: CASRSGTREYGYTF. The DNA for the CDR3 is TGTGCCAGCCGCTCGGGGACGCGGGAATATGGCTACACCTTC.

This clone came up once. V usage is TRBV25-1 and J usage is TRBJ2-3; 12 bases fit TRBD2. Trimming at V came to 10 bases and at J to 5 bases, leaving 10 bases not matched to a gene. The CDR3 is 15 amino acids. From germline, CDR1 is MGHDK and CDR2 SYGVNS. The CDR3 loop reads CATIKGLAGQDTQYF. In DNA, the CDR3 is TGTGCCACCATAAAAGGACTAGCGGGACAAGATACGCAGTATTTT.

With regard to this clone: At one of its ends the junction is not consistent with the germline gene, which may arise from a read error. This chain uses TRBV2 with TRBJ1-1; D possibly corresponds to TRBD1 (5 bases). Germline CDR1 is SNHLY and CDR2 is FYNNEI. The length of the CDR3 is 14 residues. Here the CDR3 reads CASTEWGFNTEAFF. DNA for the CDR3: TGTGCCAGCACTGAATGGGGCTTCAACACTGAAGCTTTCTTT.

This clone was recorded only once. The chain joins TRBV6-1 to TRBJ1-4; possibly TRBD1 for D (5 bases). V was shortened by 3 bases and J by 8 bases, with 10 bases between the two germline ends. The CDR3 totals 13 residues. Germline CDR1 reads MNHNS; CDR2 reads SASEGT. In nucleotides, the CDR3 is TGTGCCAGCAGTGATTGGGACGCCGAAAAACTGTTTTTT. Its protein product is CASSDWDAEKLFF.

V gene TRBV29-1 combines with J gene TRBJ2-1; D is possibly TRBD2 (6 bases). Germline lookup yields CDR1 SQVTM and CDR2 ANQGSEA. Between the trimmed V and J ends, which lost 3 bases and 4 bases, there was a span of 13 bases. The CDR3 is made up of 14 amino acids. The CDR3 nucleotides are TGCAGCGTTGATGGCGCTAGCGATTACAATGAGCAGTTCTTC. Translating it yields CSVDGASDYNEQFF.

The genes are TRBV7-2 and TRBJ1-1; D is perhaps TRBD1 (6 bases). The ends were cut back, 5 bases at V and 1 base at J, with 8 bases in the middle. Germline CDR1 and CDR2: SGHTA and FQGNSA. The CDR3 sequence is 13 residues long. In nucleotides, the CDR3 is TGTGCCAGCAGCGTGGACAGGAACACTGAAGCTTTCTTT. Amino acids: CASSVDRNTEAFF.